A selection of T cell receptor beta chains follows, all from one sample in a study of blood T cells in healthy people across ages. TCRdb redid the calling of the 5' RACE reads with MiXCR, one entry per CDR3 protein. The sample holds more than 1.4 million distinct CDR3 sequences, approximately 42% seen once. Sequenced input: blood. Every receptor here comes from a woman in her late teens or twenties in good health. CDR3s include the opening cysteine and the closing phenylalanine or tryptophan. Fields, in order: V gene, clone size, J gene, CDR3 protein. Size values are once, few and many counts, or a class for expanded clones, and some rows have none.

v_call: TRBV15
clone_size: few
j_call: TRBJ1-1
cdr3_aa: CATSRDVTAQYDTEAFF

v_call: TRBV20-1
clone_size: -
j_call: TRBJ1-2
cdr3_aa: CSARDGQGWVGYTF

v_call: TRBV7-9
clone_size: few
j_call: -
cdr3_aa: CASTRSSYNEQYF

v_call: TRBV12-3/TRBV12-4
clone_size: -
j_call: TRBJ1-2
cdr3_aa: CAGSFPDRVYGYTF

v_call: TRBV10-3
clone_size: many
j_call: TRBJ2-3
cdr3_aa: CAISDPGLAGTDTQYF

v_call: TRBV2
clone_size: few
j_call: TRBJ2-5
cdr3_aa: CASSEALAGPQETQYF

v_call: TRBV20-1
clone_size: -
j_call: TRBJ2-7
cdr3_aa: CSARDPRASGYEQYF

v_call: TRBV20-1
clone_size: -
j_call: TRBJ2-1
cdr3_aa: CGGLAGLNEQFF

v_call: TRBV5-1
clone_size: few
j_call: TRBJ2-3
cdr3_aa: CASSGGSSGGSDTQYF

v_call: TRBV14
clone_size: few
j_call: TRBJ2-1
cdr3_aa: CASSQDPRYNEQFF

v_call: TRBV11-2
clone_size: few
j_call: TRBJ2-3
cdr3_aa: CASSPRRKTSGRTDTQYF

v_call: TRBV5-1
clone_size: few
j_call: TRBJ2-7
cdr3_aa: CASSPSGAPSYEQYF

v_call: TRBV19
clone_size: -
j_call: TRBJ1-6
cdr3_aa: CASSLPERSYNSPLHF

v_call: TRBV5-1
clone_size: few
j_call: TRBJ2-3
cdr3_aa: CASSGIGTSGYTDTQYF

v_call: TRBV11-1
clone_size: many
j_call: TRBJ2-1
cdr3_aa: CASSSPLQGGDNEQFF

v_call: TRBV5-1
clone_size: few
j_call: TRBJ2-1
cdr3_aa: CASSEAGNSYNEQFF

v_call: TRBV10-1
clone_size: once
j_call: TRBJ1-4
cdr3_aa: CASSPVQGFEKLFF

v_call: TRBV28
clone_size: -
j_call: TRBJ1-4
cdr3_aa: CASSFEQGAPLSSEKLFF

v_call: TRBV7-2
clone_size: -
j_call: TRBJ2-2
cdr3_aa: CASRTGVSGITGELFF

v_call: TRBV6-1
clone_size: few
j_call: TRBJ2-2
cdr3_aa: CASSSGTSGGNTGELFF

v_call: TRBV25-1
clone_size: few
j_call: TRBJ2-7
cdr3_aa: CASSEFRGEQYF

v_call: TRBV4-1
clone_size: -
j_call: TRBJ2-1
cdr3_aa: CASSPSLASGGGNEQFF

v_call: TRBV7-2
clone_size: -
j_call: TRBJ2-7
cdr3_aa: CASTFQTYEQYF

v_call: TRBV21-1
clone_size: -
j_call: TRBJ2-7
cdr3_aa: CASSKTGTGPPYEQYF

v_call: TRBV7-9
clone_size: few
j_call: TRBJ2-1
cdr3_aa: CASSLMGLAGGEQFF

v_call: TRBV20-1
clone_size: -
j_call: TRBJ1-2
cdr3_aa: CSAPGGTNYGYTF

v_call: TRBV20-1
clone_size: -
j_call: TRBJ2-2
cdr3_aa: CSARTPTGELFF

v_call: TRBV14
clone_size: -
j_call: TRBJ1-1
cdr3_aa: CASSQAVPNMNTEAFF

v_call: TRBV20-1
clone_size: -
j_call: TRBJ2-7
cdr3_aa: CSAGLTYEQYF

v_call: TRBV21-1
clone_size: few
j_call: TRBJ1-5
cdr3_aa: CASSKRNQPQHF

v_call: TRBV4-2
clone_size: -
j_call: TRBJ2-3
cdr3_aa: CASRGPSTGTQYF

v_call: TRBV6-1
clone_size: once
j_call: TRBJ1-3
cdr3_aa: CASSGRGISGNTIYF

v_call: TRBV29-1
clone_size: -
j_call: TRBJ2-1
cdr3_aa: CSVETSGRLNEQFF